This T cell receptor (beta chain) was captured in a study of patients and donors after allogeneic stem cell transplantation. TCRdb called the RT-PCR reads again in MiXCR, with one record for every CDR3 protein. The sample consists of about a million distinct CDR3 sequences, about 20% of them appearing once. V lost 1 base and J lost 5; bases outside the gene matches: 4. The CDR3 runs to 15 residues. Sequences were obtained from blood, either unsorted or a sorted T cell fraction (not recorded which). This receptor was obtained from a human donor who was either an allogeneic HSCT recipient or a stem cell or donor lymphocyte infusion donor (not recorded which). It is not recorded whose cells these are; they may come from a transplant donor. This rearrangement joins TRBV12-3 or TRBV12-4 to TRBJ2-2; TRBD2 aligns across 7 bases. This CDR3 reads CASSLVREGTGELFF. DNA for the CDR3: TGTGCCAGCAGTTTAGTTAGGGAGGGAACCGGGGAGCTGTTTTTT.